This T cell receptor (beta chain) was retrieved from a study of T cells expressing NK-cell markers. The wider study: Repertoires of TCR beta were obtained from T cells sorted as CD3+CD56+NKG2C+, CD3+CD56+NKG2C- and CD3+CD56-NKG2C+. Sequencing covered eight donors, seven HCMV-seropositive and one seronegative.

The authors generated TCR beta cDNA through 5'RACE template switching with UMIs. TCRdb reanalyzed the 5' RACE reads and collapses them to one entry per CDR3 protein, without DNA. The sample holds 90,000 to 130,000 distinct CDR3 sequences. Germline lookup yields CDR1 SEHNR and CDR2 FQNEAQ (reference sequence). The CDR3 contains 14 residues. The study's findings and limits: About 1.0-8% of CD8+ T cells in over five donors belonged to dominant NKG2C+ clonotypes.

With respect to this clonotype: Its target is unknown.

The receptor was isolated from a woman aged 18 to 69 in good health. The chain combines TRBV7-9 with TRBJ2-3; the TRBD1 assignment by TCRdb is unverifiable without DNA. Sequencing input: blood T cells: a sorted CD56 or NKG2C T cell subset, CD4+ or CD8+ T cells, or bulk PBMC T cells (not recorded which). Here the CDR3 reads CASSSPSGPDTQYF.